This T cell receptor (beta chain) appears in the sequencing data of a study of blood T cell repertoires in COVID-19. Method: immunoSEQ multiplex PCR; TCRdb's copy keeps in-frame clones and lacks some. Of fewer than 300,000 clones listed, approximately 83% are singletons. Germline loops: CDR1 SEHNR, CDR2 FQNEAQ (reference sequence). The CDR3 totals 15 residues. Trimming cost V 6 bases and J 0 bases; bases outside gene matches: 6. This TCR came from a person between 65 and 79 years old with COVID-19, enrolled during active disease. The specimen was peripheral blood. The chain couples TRBV7-9 to TRBJ1-1; 8 positions match TRBD1. The CDR3, as DNA: TGTGCCAGCAGAACAACAGGGGGGGTGAACACTGAAGCTTTCTTT. Translation: CASRTTGGVNTEAFF.